One sample yielded the 14 T cell receptor beta chains listed below, sequenced in a study of blood T cells in healthy people across ages. Primed by a sample-barcoded 5' primer and a J-beta primer mix, a second PCR proceeded for about 6 to 11 cycles. TCRdb redid the calling of the 5' RACE reads with MiXCR, one entry per CDR3 protein. The repertoire holds fewer than 1 million distinct CDR3 sequences, with approximately 48% as singletons. Input material: blood. Receptor source: a man in his sixties in good health.

This clonotype was seen more than once but under ten times. The chain employs TRBV12-3 or TRBV12-4 and TRBJ2-7; TRBD1 matches at 9 bases. CDR3 length: 14 amino acids. J lost 1 base, V lost 6 bases, and 4 bases had no gene match. The CDR3 loop reads CASRGQGKSYEQYF. The CDR3 nucleotides are TGTGCCAGCAGGGGACAGGGCAAGTCCTACGAGCAGTACTTC.

This chain joins TRBV20-1 and TRBJ1-2; D is undetermined. Trimming removed 3 bases from V and 5 bases from J, with 10 bases in between. Looked up from germline, CDR1 is DFQATT and CDR2 is SNEGSKA (reference sequence). The CDR3 consists of 12 residues. The CDR3 loop is CSASPISYGYTF. In nucleotides, the CDR3 is TGCAGTGCTAGCCCGATCTCTTATGGCTACACCTTC.

This clonotype was counted ten times or more. The DNA of the CDR3 is TGCGCCAGCAGCCAGGTAACCGTTCTACCCATACGGAATGAGCAGTTCTTC. Translated, it gives CASSQVTVLPIRNEQFF. The rearrangement uses TRBV4-1 and TRBJ2-1; D not certain. V lost 3 bases and J lost 7, with 22 bases in between. Germline CDR1 MGHRA, CDR2 YSYEKL. This CDR3 contains 17 residues.

In this sample, this clonotype turned up a few times. The rearrangement uses TRBV9 and TRBJ2-7, with D unresolved. From germline, CDR1 is SGDLS and CDR2 YYNGEE. The CDR3 runs 12 residues. Trimming took off 0 bases at V and 6 bases at J, with 7 bases between the two ends. The CDR3 DNA reads as TGTGCCAGCAGCGTAGGACACGGCGAGCAGTACTTC. Encoded protein: CASSVGHGEQYF.

This clonotype has only a few counts. The chain has TRBV4-1 and TRBJ1-5; weak D call: TRBD1 (5 bases). The CDR3 is made up of 15 amino acids. Trimming stripped 1 base from V and 2 bases from J, with 9 bases between. CDR1 and CDR2 (germline): MGHRA, YSYEKL. Here the CDR3 reads CASSQAGFGNQPQHF. The CDR3, as DNA: TGCGCCAGCAGCCAAGCAGGGTTTGGCAATCAGCCCCAGCATTTT.

CDR3 DNA: TGCAGTGCTAGATCCTTATCTGATTACAATGAGCAGTTCTTC. This encodes CSARSLSDYNEQFF. V usage is TRBV20-1 and J usage is TRBJ2-1; no clear D gene. Between the trimmed V and J ends, which lost 2 bases and 4 bases, there was a span of 12 bases. Germline V gene data show CDR1 as DFQATT and CDR2 as SNEGSKA (reference sequence). This CDR3 contains 14 residues.

This clonotype was seen many times. The chain links TRBV14 to TRBJ2-5; maybe TRBD1 (5 bases). Per germline, CDR1 SGHDN and CDR2 FVKESK. V gave up 0 bases and J gave up 4 bases, with 12 bases separating them. This CDR3 has 15 residues. As DNA, the CDR3 is TGTGCCAGCAGCCAAGAAGGCAAGGGGCGAGAGACCCAGTACTTC. This gives the protein CASSQEGKGRETQYF.

The V call is TRBV6-6, the J call TRBJ1-2, with TRBD1 matching over 7 bases. This CDR3 is 15 amino acids long. V was clipped by 2 bases and J by 3 bases; unmatched bases: 6. Germline CDR1 MNHNY, CDR2 SVGAGI (reference sequence). CDR3 coding DNA: TGTGCCAGCAGTTACCCAACCGGGACAGACTATGGCTACACCTTC. Amino acids: CASSYPTGTDYGYTF.

A word on this clonotype: Sequence at one end of the junction differs from germline and may be a read error. V usage is TRBV12-3 or TRBV12-4 and J usage is TRBJ1-5; D is unresolved. This CDR3 contains 13 residues. Here the CDR3 reads CASSNGVTWPRHF. The CDR3 DNA is TGTGCCAGCAGTAACGGTGTCACATGGCCCCGGCATTTT.

The chain employs TRBV2 and TRBJ2-3; TRBD2 aligns across 12 bases. Germline V gene data show CDR1 as SNHLY and CDR2 as FYNNEI. V gave up 9 bases and J gave up 3 bases; unmatched junction bases: 25. This CDR3 is built from 21 residues. Written as DNA, the CDR3 is TGTGCCAGAAAGACTAGCGGGGGAACACCGCCTCCCTACGACGTGACAGATACGCAGTATTTT. Encoded protein: CARKTSGGTPPPYDVTDTQYF.

The chain couples TRBV6-5 to TRBJ2-7, with TRBD2 matching over 9 bases. The CDR3 extends over 14 amino acids. The V gene end was trimmed by 6 bases and the J gene end by 6 bases; junction bases not matched to a gene: 9. The V gene's germline CDR1 is MNHEY and CDR2 SVGAGI. CDR3 coding DNA: TGTGCCAGCAGAGGGCCGGGACTAGCAGGCGAGCAGTACTTC. As protein: CASRGPGLAGEQYF.

The chain carries TRBV12-3 or TRBV12-4 and TRBJ2-1, with a weak D call TRBD2 (6 bases). The CDR3 totals 13 residues. With 5 bases removed from V and 9 bases from J, the gap between germline ends came to 14 bases. CDR3 nucleotides: TGTGCCAGCAGTGGGGGTGGGGAGGCTGAGCAGTTCTTC. It yields the protein CASSGGGEAEQFF.

The rearrangement links TRBV4-1 to TRBJ2-3; D is possibly TRBD2 (6 bases). Per the germline V gene, CDR1 is MGHRA and CDR2 is YSYEKL. Trimming took 4 bases from V and 2 from J, leaving 16 bases between them. This CDR3 has 16 residues. The DNA for the CDR3 is TGCGCCAGCAGCCCTCCCGGGGGAGTCCACACAGATACGCAGTATTTT. Amino acid sequence: CASSPPGGVHTDTQYF.

The CDR3 spells CASSNGEFNTEAFF. DNA for the CDR3: TGCGCCAGCAGTAATGGGGAGTTTAACACTGAAGCTTTCTTT. V and J are TRBV5-1 and TRBJ1-1; D call uncertain. The V gene's germline CDR1 is SGHRS and CDR2 YFSETQ. V was trimmed by 5 bases and J by 2 bases, leaving 13 bases between them. This CDR3 is 14 amino acids long. The variable domain in full, completed from reference TRBV5-1 and TRBJ1-1, reads KAGVTQTPRYLIKTRGQQVTLSCSPISGHRSVSWYQQTPGQGLQFLFEYFSETQRNKGNFPGRFSGRQFSNSRSEMNVSTLELGDSALYLCASSNGEFNTEAFFGQGTRLTVV.